This T cell receptor (beta chain) originates from a study of T cells in Graves' hyperthyroidism and ophthalmopathy (dated by TCRdb to about 2019). In the study overall: Peripheral blood was collected at initial diagnosis, before any treatment. In addition, the study compared T-cell repertoires in thyroid tissue and in blood from several Graves' hyperthyroidism patients. Prospective prediction of ophthalmopathy was tested in an independent validation cohort consisting of 18 hyperthyroidism patients and 17 patients who later progressed to ophthalmopathy. A discovery cohort of approximately 100 patients, approximately 45 with Graves' ophthalmopathy and about 58 with stable Graves' hyperthyroidism, was used to find distinguishing TCR V-J signatures. According to the paper, TCR Vbeta CDR3 sequencing was carried out on 120 to 150 peripheral blood samples, which came from approximately 41 ophthalmopathy, around 74 hyperthyroidism and roughly 17 progressor patients. The approximately 90 discovery patients were randomly split 7:3 into training and test sets. After blood sampling, hyperthyroidism patients were treated with methimazole at a starting dose of 30 mg daily, and ophthalmopathy patients were treated with high-dose intravenous methylprednisolone.

The CDR3 numbers 13 residues from cysteine through phenylalanine. Only the CDR3 DNA stays, 39 bases, in frame from base 1. Based on the germline V gene (reference sequence), the CDR1 and CDR2 sequences are GTSNPN and SVGIG. The V end loses 4 bases and the J end loses 0 bases, and a stretch of 9 bases separates them. What the study reported, not specific to this receptor: Most expanded thyroid clonotypes (frequency above 0.001) were also detected in blood, suggesting blood repertoires may reflect thyroid immune responses. A model built on a 13 V-J signature distinguished ophthalmopathy from stable hyperthyroidism, reaching approximately 89% sensitivity and around 81% specificity in cross-validation and 80%/75% in testing. In validation, the model predicted progression to ophthalmopathy with roughly 66% sensitivity and 72% to 85% specificity, a median of roughly seven months before onset. Sample size was not statistically predetermined, and investigators were not blinded to group allocation.

Hyperthyroidism patients were newly diagnosed, had a disease duration of under 2 months, and were aged 18 to 65 years. Exclusion was applied to patients with uncontrolled infections, other autoimmune diseases, pregnancy or lactation. Clinical symptoms, serum thyroxine and TRAb, thyroid ultrasound, and orbital computed tomography formed the basis for the diagnoses. Blood from progressor patients was drawn when they were first diagnosed with hyperthyroidism, before any ophthalmopathy symptoms appeared. PBMCs were isolated from about 9.2 ml of fresh peripheral blood by Ficoll-Paque density gradient centrifugation. Progressor patients were first diagnosed with Graves' hyperthyroidism and then developed ophthalmopathy during follow-up. Total RNA was extracted using Trizol reagent, and RNA quality was assessed on an Agilent 2100 Bioanalyzer. This clonotype has just a few counts. Its specific antigen is unknown. Base qualities are not at hand, and no much larger clone is one base apart.

The TCR beta CDR3 regions were amplified from the RNA transcripts. The TCR CDR3 was subjected to a first round of RT-PCR using the HTBI primer set and the Qiagen OneStep RT-PCR kit. Libraries were constructed in a second round of multiplex PCR, after which size selection and purification were carried out. Libraries were sequenced paired-end with 100 bp reads on an Illumina HiSeq2000. The source study handled its data this way. SOAPnuke was used to process the raw data, removing reads that contained adapters or uncalled bases, had a mean Phred below 15, or lacked an exact match to the constant primer or identifier. COPE v1.2.5 was used to merge the high-quality paired reads, and each unique nucleotide sequence was defined as a clonotype. MiTCR v1.1 was used to align the clonotypes against IMGT TRBV, TRBD and TRBJ reference segments. Analysis was restricted to V-J combinations with a frequency above 0.0001, which covered roughly 99% of repertoires. The TCS score was defined as F50 (clonal expansion) divided by E x V (chaos), with BLOSUM62-based TCRdist calculated between CDR3 peptides within each V-J. Welch's t-statistics and random forest reduced 450 to 600 V-J features to about 13, which were used in a naive Bayes classifier (R e1071). TCRdb reran the public reads through fastp at Q25 and MiXCR, keeping productive beta chains. CDR3 protein sequences are deduplicated, and each keeps its most common genes and DNA. TCRdb, not the original authors, processed these V and J calls. Across this sample there are about 770,000 distinct CDR3 sequences, with 18% seen only once. Together, the top ten hold roughly 17% of the sample.

The sequence joins TRBV30 to TRBJ1-1; the D gene identity is not certain. The sequenced sample was blood. This clonotype was sampled from a woman in her 50s with Graves' hyperthyroidism that later progressed to Graves' ophthalmopathy. The DNA reads as follows: TGTGCCTGGACCTTCGACATGAACACTGAAGCTTTCTTT. This translates into CAWTFDMNTEAFF.